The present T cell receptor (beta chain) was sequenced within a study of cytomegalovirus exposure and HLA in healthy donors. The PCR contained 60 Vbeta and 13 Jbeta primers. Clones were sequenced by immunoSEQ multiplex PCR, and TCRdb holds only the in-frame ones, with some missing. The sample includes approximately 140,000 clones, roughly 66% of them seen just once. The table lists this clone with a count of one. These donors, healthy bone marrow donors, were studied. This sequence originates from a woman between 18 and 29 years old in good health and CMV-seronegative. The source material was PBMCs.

In nucleotides, the CDR3 is TGTGCCAGCAGTACGGGGGGTACCGGTACTGGCTACACCTTC. Amino acid sequence: CASSTGGTGTGYTF. The V and J genes are TRBV7-3 and TRBJ1-2; tentatively, D is TRBD1 (5 bases). V was cut by 6 bases and J by 7 bases, with 18 bases left in between. This CDR3 is 14 amino acids long. Germline assignment: CDR1 SGHTA and CDR2 FQGTGA.